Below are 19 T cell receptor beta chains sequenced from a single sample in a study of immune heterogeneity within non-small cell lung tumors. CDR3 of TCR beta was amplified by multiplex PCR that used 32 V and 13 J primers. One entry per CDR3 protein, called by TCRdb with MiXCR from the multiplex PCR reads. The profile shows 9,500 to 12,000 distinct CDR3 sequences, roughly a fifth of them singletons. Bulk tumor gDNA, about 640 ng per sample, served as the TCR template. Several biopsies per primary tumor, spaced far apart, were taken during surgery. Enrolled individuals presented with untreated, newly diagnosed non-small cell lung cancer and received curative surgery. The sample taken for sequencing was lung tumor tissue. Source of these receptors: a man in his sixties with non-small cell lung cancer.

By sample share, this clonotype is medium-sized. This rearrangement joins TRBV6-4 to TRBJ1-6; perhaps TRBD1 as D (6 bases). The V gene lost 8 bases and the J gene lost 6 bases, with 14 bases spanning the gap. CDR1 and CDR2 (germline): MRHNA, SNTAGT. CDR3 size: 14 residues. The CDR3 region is CASRDTNINSPLHF. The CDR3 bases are TGTGCCAGCCGGGACACCAACATTAATTCACCCCTCCACTTT.

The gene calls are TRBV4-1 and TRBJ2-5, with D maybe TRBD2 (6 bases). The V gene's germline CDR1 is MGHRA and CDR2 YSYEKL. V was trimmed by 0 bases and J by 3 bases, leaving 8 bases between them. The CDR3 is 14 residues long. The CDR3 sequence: CASSQDGGKETQYF. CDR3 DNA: TGCGCCAGCAGCCAAGATGGGGGGAAAGAGACCCAGTACTTC.

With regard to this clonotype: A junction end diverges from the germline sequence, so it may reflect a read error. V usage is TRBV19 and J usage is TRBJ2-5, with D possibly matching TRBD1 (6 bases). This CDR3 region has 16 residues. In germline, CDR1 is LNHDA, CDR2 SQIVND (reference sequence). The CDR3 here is CASSIVGRGAEENQYF. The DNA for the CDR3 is TGTGCCAGTAGTATAGTGGGCAGGGGCGCTGAAGAGAACCAGTACTTC.

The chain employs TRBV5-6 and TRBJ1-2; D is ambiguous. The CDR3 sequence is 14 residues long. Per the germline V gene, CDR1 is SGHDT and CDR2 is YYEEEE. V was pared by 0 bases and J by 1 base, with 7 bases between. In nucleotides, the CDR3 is TGTGCCAGCAGCTTGGCCCAGGTTAACTATGGCTACACCTTC. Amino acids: CASSLAQVNYGYTF.

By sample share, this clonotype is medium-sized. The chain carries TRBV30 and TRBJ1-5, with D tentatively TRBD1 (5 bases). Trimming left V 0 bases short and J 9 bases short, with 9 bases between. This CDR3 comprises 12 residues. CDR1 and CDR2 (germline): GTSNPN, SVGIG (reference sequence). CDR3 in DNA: TGTGCCTGGAGTGTAGGGGTTGGGCCCCAGCATTTT. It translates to CAWSVGVGPQHF. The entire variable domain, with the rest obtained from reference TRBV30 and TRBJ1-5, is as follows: SQTIHQWPATLVQPVGSPLSLECTVEGTSNPNLYWYRQAAGRGLQLLFYSVGIGQISSEVPQNLSASRPQDRQFILSSKKLLLSDSGFYLCAWSVGVGPQHFGDGTRLSIL.

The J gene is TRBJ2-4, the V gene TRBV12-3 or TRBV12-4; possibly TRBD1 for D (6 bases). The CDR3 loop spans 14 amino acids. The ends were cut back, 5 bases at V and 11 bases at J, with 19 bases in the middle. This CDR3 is CASSPPGERSVQYF. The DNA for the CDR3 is TGTGCCAGCAGTCCCCCAGGGGAGCGGTCCGTTCAGTACTTC.

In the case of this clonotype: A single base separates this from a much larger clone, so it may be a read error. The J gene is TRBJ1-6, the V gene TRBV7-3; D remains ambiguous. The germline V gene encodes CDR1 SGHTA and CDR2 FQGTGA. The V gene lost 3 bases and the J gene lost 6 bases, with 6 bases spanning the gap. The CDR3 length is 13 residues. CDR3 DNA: TGTGCCAGCAGCTTCACCCCTAATTCACCCCTCCACTTT. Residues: CASSFTPNSPLHF.

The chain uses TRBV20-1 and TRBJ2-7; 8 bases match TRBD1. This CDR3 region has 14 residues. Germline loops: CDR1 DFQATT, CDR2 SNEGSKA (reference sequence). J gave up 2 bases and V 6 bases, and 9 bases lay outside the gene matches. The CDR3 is CSAGQGAPPYEQYF. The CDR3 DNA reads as TGCAGTGCCGGCCAGGGGGCCCCTCCCTACGAGCAGTACTTC.

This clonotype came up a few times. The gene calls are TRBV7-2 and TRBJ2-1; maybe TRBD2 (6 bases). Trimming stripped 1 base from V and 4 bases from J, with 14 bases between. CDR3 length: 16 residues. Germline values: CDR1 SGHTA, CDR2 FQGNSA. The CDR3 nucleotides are TGTGCCAGCAGCTTAGTTGGCGGGATCGGATACAATGAGCAGTTCTTC. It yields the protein CASSLVGGIGYNEQFF.

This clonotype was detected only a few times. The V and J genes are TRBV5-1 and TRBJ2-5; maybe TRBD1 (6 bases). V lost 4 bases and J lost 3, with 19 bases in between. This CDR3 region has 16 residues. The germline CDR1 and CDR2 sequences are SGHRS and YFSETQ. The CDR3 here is CASSLTGWGAEETQYF. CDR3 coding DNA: TGCGCCAGCAGCCTAACAGGGTGGGGAGCGGAAGAGACCCAGTACTTC.

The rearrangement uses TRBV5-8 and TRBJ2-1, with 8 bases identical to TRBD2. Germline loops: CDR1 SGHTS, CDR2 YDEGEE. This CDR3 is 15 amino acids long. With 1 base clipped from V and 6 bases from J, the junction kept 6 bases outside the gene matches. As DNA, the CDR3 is TGTGCCAGCAGCTTGATGGGACTAGGAGCCAATGAGCAGTTCTTC. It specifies CASSLMGLGANEQFF. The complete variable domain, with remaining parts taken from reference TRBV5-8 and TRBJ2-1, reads EAGVTQSPTHLIKTRGQQATLRCSPISGHTSVYWYQQALGLGLQFLLWYDEGEERNRGNFPPRFSGRQFPNYSSELNVNALELEDSALYLCASSLMGLGANEQFFGPGTRLTVL.

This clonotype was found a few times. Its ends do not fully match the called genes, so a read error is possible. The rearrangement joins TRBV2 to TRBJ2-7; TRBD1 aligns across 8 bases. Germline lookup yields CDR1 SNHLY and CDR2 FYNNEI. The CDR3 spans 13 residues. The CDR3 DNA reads TGTACCAGCAGGCGGGACAGGTTCTACGAGCAGTACTTC. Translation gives CTSRRDRFYEQYF.

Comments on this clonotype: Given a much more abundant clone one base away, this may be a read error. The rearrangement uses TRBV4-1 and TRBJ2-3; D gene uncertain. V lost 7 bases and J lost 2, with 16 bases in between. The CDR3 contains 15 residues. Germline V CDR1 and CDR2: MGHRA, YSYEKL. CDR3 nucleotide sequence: TGCGCCAGCATCCAGACGGAGAGTAACACAGATACGCAGTATTTT. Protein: CASIQTESNTDTQYF.

For the CDR3, the DNA is TGTGCCAGCAGCCAAGGGACAGCTGGAAACACCATATATTTT. Translation gives CASSQGTAGNTIYF. The chain employs TRBV3-1 and TRBJ1-3; TRBD1 is a possible D gene (6 bases). The germline V gene encodes CDR1 LGHDT and CDR2 YNNKEL (reference sequence). This CDR3 has 14 amino acids. Trimming stripped 1 base from V and 2 bases from J, with 6 bases between.

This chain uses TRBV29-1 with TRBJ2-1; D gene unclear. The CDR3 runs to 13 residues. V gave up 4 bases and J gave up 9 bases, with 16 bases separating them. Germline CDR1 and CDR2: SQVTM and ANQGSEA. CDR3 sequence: CSVVAEKQSEQFF. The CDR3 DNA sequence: TGCAGCGTTGTGGCTGAGAAGCAGAGTGAGCAGTTCTTC.

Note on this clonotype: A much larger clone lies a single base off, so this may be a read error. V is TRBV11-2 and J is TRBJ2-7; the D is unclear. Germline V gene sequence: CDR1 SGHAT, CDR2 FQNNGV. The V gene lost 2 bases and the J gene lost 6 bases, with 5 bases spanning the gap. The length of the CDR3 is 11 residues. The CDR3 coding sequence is TGTGCCAGCAGCTTATTAACCGAGCAGTACTTC. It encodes CASSLLTEQYF.

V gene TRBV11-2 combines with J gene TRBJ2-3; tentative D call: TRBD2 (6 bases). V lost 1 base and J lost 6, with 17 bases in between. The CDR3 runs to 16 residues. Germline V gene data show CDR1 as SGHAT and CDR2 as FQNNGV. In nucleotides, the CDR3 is TGTGCCAGCAGCTTAGTACTTGGAGGGCCAGGGGATACGCAGTATTTT. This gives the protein CASSLVLGGPGDTQYF.

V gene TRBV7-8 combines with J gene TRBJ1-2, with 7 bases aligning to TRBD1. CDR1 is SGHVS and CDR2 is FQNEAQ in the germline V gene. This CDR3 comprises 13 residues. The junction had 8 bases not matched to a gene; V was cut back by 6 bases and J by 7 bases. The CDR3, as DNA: TGTGCCAGCAGTTCGACAGGGACGGGTGGCTACACCTTC. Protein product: CASSSTGTGGYTF.

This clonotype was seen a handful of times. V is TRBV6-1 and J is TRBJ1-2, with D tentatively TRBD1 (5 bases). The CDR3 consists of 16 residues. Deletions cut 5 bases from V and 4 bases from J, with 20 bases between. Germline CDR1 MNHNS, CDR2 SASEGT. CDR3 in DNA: TGTGCCAGCAGTTTCGGGGGGGAGAGGGCCCGCTATGGCTACACCTTC. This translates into CASSFGGERARYGYTF.